What follows describes a single T cell receptor (beta chain). Antigen unknown. The record originates from a study of shared clonotypes between healthy human individuals. The study, taken as a whole, reports: It was observed that approximately 5% of naive CD4 clonotypes were shared across a few donors.

Repertoires were generated with immunoSEQ multiplex PCR, while TCRdb's copy carries only in-frame clones and drops some. This sample yields 2 million to 2.5 million clones, of which roughly 93% are seen a single time; 0.3% to 0.4% belongs to the top ten. In germline, CDR1 is MRHNA, CDR2 SNTAGT. The CDR3 spans 15 residues. V shed 3 bases and J shed 4 bases, with 13 bases lying between them. This TCR came from a man younger than 35 in good health. Some clones in this sample may be carry-over from other donors' samples. The sample comprised naive CD4+ T cells from PBMCs. Documented subset: CD45RA+ positively selected. The chain couples TRBV6-4 to TRBJ2-1; no clear D. The CDR3 reads CASSEVPLGYNEQFF. DNA for the CDR3: TGTGCCAGCAGTGAGGTACCCCTCGGGTACAATGAGCAGTTCTTC.